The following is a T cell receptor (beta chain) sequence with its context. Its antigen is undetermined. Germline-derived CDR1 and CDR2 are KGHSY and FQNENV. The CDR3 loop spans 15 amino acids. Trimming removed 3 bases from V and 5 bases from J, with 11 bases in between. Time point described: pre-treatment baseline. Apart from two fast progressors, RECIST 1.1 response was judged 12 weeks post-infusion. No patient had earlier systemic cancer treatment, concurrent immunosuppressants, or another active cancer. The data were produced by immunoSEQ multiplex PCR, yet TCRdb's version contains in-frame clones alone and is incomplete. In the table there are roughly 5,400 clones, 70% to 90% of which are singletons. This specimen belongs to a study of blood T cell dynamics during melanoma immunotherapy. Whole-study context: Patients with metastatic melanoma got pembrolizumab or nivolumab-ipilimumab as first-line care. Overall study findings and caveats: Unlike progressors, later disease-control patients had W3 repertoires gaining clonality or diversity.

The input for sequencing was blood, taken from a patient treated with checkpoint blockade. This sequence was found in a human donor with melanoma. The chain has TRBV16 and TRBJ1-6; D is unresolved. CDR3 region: CASSHDSGHNSPLHF. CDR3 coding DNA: TGTGCCAGCAGCCACGATTCGGGTCATAATTCACCCCTCCACTTT.